This T cell receptor beta chain was identified in a study of cytomegalovirus exposure and HLA in healthy donors. For the study at large: Sequencing of 150 million to 200 million T cells in an earlier analysis found roughly 120 million unique TCR beta sequences. Early on, a data release was issued that held roughly 84 million unique TCRs from HLA-typed donors.

As regards this clone: What it binds is not known.

Study-level results: It was taken for granted in presence/absence analyses that sequencing depth across donors was roughly uniform.

PCR primers comprised 60 Vbeta and 13 Jbeta primers. The assay was immunoSEQ multiplex PCR, and TCRdb's table has in-frame clones only and misses some. The table shows 85,000 to 100,000 clones, with around nine tenths occurring only once. Germline loops: CDR1 MGHRA, CDR2 YSYEKL. V was pared by 1 base and J by 4 bases, with 2 bases of the junction left unmatched. The CDR3 runs 14 residues. Material for sequencing was PBMCs. The V gene is TRBV4-1, the J gene TRBJ2-3, with TRBD2 matching over 7 bases. This TCR was sampled from a man younger than 40 in good health and CMV-seropositive. For the CDR3, the DNA is TGCGCCAGCAGCCAAGTACTAGCGCCAGATACGCAGTATTTT. Its protein product is CASSQVLAPDTQYF.